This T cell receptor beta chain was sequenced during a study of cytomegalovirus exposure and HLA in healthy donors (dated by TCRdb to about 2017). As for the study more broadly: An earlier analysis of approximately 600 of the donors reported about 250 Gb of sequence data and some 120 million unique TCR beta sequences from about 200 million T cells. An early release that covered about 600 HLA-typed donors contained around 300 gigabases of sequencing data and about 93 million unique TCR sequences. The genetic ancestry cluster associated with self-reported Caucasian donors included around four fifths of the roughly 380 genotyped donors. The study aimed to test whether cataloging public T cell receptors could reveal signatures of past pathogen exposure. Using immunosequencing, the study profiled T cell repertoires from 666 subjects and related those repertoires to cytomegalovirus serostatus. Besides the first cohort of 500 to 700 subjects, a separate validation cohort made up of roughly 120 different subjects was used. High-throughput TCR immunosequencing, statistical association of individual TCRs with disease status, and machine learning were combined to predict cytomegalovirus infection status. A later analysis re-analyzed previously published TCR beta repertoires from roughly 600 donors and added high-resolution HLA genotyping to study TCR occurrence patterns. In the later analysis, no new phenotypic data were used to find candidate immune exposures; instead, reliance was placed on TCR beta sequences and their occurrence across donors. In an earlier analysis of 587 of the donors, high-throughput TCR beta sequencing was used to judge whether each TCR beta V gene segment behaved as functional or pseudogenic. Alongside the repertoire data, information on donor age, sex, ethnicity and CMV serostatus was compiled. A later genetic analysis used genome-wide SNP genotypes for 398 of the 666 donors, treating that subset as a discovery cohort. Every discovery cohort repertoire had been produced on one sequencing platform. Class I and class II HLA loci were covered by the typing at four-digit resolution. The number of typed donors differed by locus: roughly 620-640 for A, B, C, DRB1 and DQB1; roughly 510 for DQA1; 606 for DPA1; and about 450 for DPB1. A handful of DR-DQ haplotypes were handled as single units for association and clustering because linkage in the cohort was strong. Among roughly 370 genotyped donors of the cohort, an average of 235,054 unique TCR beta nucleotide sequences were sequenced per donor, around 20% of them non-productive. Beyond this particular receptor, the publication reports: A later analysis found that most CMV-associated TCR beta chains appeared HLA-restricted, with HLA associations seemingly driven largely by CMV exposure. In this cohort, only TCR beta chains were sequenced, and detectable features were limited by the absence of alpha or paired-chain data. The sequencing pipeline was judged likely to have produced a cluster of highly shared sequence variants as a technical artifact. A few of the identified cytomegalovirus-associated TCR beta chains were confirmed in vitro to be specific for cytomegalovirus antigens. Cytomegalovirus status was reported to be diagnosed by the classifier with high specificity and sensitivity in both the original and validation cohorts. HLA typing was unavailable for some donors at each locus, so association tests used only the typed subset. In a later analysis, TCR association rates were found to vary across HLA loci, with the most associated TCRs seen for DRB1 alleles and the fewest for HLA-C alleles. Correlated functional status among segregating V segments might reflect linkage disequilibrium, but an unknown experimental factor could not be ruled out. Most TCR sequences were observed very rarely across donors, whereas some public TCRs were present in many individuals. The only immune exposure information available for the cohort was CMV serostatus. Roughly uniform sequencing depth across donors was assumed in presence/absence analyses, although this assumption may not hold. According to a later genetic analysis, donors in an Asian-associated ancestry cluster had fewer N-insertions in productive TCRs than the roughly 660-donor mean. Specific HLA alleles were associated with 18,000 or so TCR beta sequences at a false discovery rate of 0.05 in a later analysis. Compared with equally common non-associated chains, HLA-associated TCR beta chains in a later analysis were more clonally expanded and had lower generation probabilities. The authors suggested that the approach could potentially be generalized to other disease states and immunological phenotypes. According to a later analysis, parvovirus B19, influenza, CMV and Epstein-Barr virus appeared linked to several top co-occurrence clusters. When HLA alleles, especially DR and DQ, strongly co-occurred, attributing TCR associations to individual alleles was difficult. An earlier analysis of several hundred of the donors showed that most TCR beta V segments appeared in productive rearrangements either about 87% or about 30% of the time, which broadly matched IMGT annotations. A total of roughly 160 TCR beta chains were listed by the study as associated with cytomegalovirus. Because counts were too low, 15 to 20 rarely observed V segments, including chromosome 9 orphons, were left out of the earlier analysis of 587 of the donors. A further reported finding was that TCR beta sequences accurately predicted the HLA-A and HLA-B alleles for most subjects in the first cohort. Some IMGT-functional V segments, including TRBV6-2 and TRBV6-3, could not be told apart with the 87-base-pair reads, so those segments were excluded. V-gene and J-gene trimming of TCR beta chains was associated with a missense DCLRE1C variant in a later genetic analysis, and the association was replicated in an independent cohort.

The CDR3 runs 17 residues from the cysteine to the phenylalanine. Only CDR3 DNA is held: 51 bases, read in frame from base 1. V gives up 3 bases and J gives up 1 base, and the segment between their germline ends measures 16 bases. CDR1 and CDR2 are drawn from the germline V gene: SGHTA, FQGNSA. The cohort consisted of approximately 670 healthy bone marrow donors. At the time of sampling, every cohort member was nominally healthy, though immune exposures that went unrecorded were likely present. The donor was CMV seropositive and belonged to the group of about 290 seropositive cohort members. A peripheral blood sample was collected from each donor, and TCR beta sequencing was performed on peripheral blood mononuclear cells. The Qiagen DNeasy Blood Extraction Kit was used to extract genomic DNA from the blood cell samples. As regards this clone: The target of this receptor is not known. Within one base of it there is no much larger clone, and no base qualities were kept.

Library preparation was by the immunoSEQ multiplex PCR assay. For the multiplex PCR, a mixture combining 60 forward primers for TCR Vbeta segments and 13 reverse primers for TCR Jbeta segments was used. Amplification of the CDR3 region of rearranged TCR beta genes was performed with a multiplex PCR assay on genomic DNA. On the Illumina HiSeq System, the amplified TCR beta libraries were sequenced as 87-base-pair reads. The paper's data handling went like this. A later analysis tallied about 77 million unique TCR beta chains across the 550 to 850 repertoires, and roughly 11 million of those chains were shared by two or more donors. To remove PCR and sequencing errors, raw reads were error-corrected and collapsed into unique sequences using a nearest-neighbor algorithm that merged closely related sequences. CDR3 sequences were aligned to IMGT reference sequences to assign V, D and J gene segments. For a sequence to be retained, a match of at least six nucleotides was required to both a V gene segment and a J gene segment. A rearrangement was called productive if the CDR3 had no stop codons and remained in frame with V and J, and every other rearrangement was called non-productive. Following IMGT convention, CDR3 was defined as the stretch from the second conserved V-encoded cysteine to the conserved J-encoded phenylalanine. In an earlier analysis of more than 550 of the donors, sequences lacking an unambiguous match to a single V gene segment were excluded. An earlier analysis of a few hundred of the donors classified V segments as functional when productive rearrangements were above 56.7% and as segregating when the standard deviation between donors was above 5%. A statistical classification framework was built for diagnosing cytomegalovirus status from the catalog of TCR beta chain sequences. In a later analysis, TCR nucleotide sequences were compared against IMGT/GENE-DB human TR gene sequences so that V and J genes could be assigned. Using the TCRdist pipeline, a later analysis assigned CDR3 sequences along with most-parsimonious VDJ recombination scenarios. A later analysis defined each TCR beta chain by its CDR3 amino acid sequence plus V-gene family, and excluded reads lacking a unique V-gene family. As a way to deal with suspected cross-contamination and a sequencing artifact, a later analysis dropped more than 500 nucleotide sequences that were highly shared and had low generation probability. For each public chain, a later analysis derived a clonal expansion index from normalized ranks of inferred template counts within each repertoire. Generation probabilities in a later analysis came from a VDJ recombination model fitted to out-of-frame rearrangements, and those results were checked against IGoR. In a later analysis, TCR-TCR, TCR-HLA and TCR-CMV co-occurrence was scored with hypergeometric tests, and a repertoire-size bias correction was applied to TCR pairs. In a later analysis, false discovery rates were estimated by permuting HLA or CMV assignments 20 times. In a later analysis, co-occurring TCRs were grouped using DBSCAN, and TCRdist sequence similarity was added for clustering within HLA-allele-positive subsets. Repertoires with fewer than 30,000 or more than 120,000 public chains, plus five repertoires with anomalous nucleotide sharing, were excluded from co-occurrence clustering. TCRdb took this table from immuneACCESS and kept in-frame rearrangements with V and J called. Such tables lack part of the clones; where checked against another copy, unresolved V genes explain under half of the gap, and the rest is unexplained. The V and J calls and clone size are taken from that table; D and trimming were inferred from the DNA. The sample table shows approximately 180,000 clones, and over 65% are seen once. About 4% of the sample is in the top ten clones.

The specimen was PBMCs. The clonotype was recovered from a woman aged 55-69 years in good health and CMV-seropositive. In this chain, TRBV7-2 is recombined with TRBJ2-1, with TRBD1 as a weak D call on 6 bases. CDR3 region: CASSLAYRAQSYNEQFF. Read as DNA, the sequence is TGTGCCAGCAGCTTGGCCTACAGGGCTCAGTCCTACAATGAGCAGTTCTTC.